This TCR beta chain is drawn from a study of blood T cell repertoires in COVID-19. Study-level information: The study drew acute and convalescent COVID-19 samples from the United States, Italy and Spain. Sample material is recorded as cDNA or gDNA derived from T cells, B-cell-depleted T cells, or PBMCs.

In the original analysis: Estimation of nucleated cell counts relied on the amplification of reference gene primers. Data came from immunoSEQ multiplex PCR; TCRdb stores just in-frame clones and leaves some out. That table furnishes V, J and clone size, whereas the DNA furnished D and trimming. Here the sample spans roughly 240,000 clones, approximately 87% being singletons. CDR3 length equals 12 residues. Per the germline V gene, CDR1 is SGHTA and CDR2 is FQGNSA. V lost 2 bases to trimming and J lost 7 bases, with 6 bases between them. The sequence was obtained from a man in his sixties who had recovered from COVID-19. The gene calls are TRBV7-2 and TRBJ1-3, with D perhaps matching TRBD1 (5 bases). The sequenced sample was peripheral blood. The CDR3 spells CASSLQGNTIYF. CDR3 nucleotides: TGTGCCAGCAGCTTACAGGGCAACACCATATATTTT.